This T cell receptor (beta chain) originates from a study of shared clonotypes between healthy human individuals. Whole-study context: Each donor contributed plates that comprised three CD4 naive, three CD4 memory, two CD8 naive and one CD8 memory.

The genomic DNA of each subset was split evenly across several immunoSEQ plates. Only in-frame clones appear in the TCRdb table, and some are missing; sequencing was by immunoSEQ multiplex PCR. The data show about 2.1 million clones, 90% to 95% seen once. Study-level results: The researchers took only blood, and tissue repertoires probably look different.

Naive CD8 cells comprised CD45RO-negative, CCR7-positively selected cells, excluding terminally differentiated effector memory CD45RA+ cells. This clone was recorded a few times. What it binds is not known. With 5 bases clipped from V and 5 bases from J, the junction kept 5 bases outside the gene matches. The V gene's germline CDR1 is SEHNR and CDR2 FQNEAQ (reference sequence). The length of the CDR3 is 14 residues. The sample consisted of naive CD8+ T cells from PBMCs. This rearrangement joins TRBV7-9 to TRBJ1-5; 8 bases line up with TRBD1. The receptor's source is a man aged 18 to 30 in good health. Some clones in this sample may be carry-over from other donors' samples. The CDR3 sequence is CASSLQGAHQPQHF. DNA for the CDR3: TGTGCCAGCAGCCTGCAGGGGGCTCATCAGCCCCAGCATTTT.